A selection of T cell receptor beta chains follows, all from one sample in a study of shared clonotypes between healthy human individuals. Sequencing was performed with immunoSEQ multiplex PCR; in TCRdb, only in-frame clones are kept and a portion is missing. The data show about 2 million clones, 90% to 95% seen once. The sample comprised naive CD4+ T cells sorted from blood. All receptors come from a man between 18 and 35 years old in good health. Both conserved end residues are part of each CDR3. The listing skips clone size in some rows; elsewhere it reads once, few, many or a size class.

J gene: TRBJ2-5
clone size: NA
V gene: TRBV10-3
CDR3 protein: CAISGRQGLETQYF

J gene: TRBJ2-5
clone size: NA
V gene: TRBV7-6
CDR3 protein: CASSLLGETQYF

J gene: TRBJ1-2
clone size: NA
V gene: TRBV5-1
CDR3 protein: CASSLGMVLDGYTF

J gene: TRBJ2-1
clone size: NA
V gene: TRBV15
CDR3 protein: CATSRENPGTGDNEQFF

J gene: TRBJ1-3
clone size: NA
V gene: TRBV9
CDR3 protein: CASSDRDRGNTIYF

J gene: TRBJ2-7
clone size: NA
V gene: TRBV29-1
CDR3 protein: CSVEVWDTQLSYEQYF

J gene: TRBJ2-4
clone size: NA
V gene: TRBV2
CDR3 protein: CASSPFGVGDIQYF

J gene: TRBJ1-2
clone size: NA
V gene: TRBV30
CDR3 protein: CAWTGGDYGYTF

J gene: TRBJ2-1
clone size: NA
V gene: TRBV7-9
CDR3 protein: CASSSTGTSGEQFF

J gene: TRBJ1-2
clone size: NA
V gene: TRBV28
CDR3 protein: CASRLSTGGAGGYTF

J gene: TRBJ1-1
clone size: NA
V gene: TRBV5-1
CDR3 protein: CASSEGMNTEAFF

J gene: TRBJ1-2
clone size: NA
V gene: TRBV2
CDR3 protein: CASSRTGVPNYGYTF

J gene: TRBJ2-3
clone size: NA
V gene: TRBV6-5
CDR3 protein: CASSYDWLTDTQYF

J gene: TRBJ2-7
clone size: once
V gene: TRBV7-2
CDR3 protein: CASSLAGDRSYEQYF

J gene: TRBJ2-5
clone size: NA
V gene: TRBV11-2
CDR3 protein: CASSPRAETQYF

J gene: TRBJ1-1
clone size: NA
V gene: TRBV30
CDR3 protein: CAWGPFTEAFF

J gene: TRBJ2-3
clone size: NA
V gene: TRBV5-1
CDR3 protein: CASSEPPDTQYF

J gene: TRBJ1-2
clone size: NA
V gene: TRBV6-5
CDR3 protein: CASSYSVYGYTF

J gene: TRBJ2-3
clone size: NA
V gene: TRBV6-1
CDR3 protein: CASSDPLGGYTDTQYF

J gene: TRBJ2-1
clone size: NA
V gene: TRBV5-4
CDR3 protein: CASSFDPGHGNYNEQFF

J gene: TRBJ1-5
clone size: once
V gene: TRBV30
CDR3 protein: CAWARDGNQPQHF

J gene: TRBJ1-5
clone size: NA
V gene: TRBV10-3
CDR3 protein: CAISESNGRGSNQPQHF

J gene: TRBJ1-2
clone size: NA
V gene: TRBV30
CDR3 protein: CAWSPGGGYGYTF

J gene: TRBJ1-2
clone size: NA
V gene: TRBV5-6
CDR3 protein: CASSPNGPLNYGYTF

J gene: TRBJ2-2
clone size: once
V gene: TRBV9
CDR3 protein: CASSVSPQTTGELFF

J gene: TRBJ2-5
clone size: NA
V gene: TRBV15
CDR3 protein: CATSRGGLAEAFGETQYF

J gene: TRBJ2-5
clone size: NA
V gene: TRBV29-1
CDR3 protein: CSVEEVQETQYF

J gene: TRBJ2-5
clone size: NA
V gene: TRBV4-2
CDR3 protein: CASSQGLMGQETQYF

J gene: TRBJ2-2
clone size: NA
V gene: TRBV6-5
CDR3 protein: CASSPGLAYTGELFF

J gene: TRBJ1-2
clone size: once
V gene: TRBV29-1
CDR3 protein: CSVELAKGYTF

J gene: TRBJ1-2
clone size: NA
V gene: TRBV5-1
CDR3 protein: CASSLGSLGGYTF

J gene: TRBJ2-4
clone size: NA
V gene: TRBV5-1
CDR3 protein: CASSLGGPEAGHIQYF

J gene: TRBJ2-1
clone size: NA
V gene: TRBV9
CDR3 protein: CASSVVPQTGGLNEQFF